The TCR beta chain under discussion was sequenced for a study of CD8 T cells in Susac syndrome. RNA, at about 0.5 to 1 ug, was reverse transcribed with random hexamers. Amplification of TCR beta CDR3 spanned 54 Vbeta and 13 Jbeta via immunoSEQ multiplex PCR. TCRdb itself ran the immunoSEQ multiplex PCR reads through MiXCR, one entry per CDR3 protein. The table lists some 190,000 distinct CDR3 sequences, around 95% of them singletons. The CDR3 extends over 15 amino acids. Germline V gene lookup returns CDR1 SNHLY and CDR2 FYNNEI. The ends lost 5 bases at V and 2 bases at J; junction bases unmatched: 4. This clonotype was seen once.

The V and J genes are TRBV2 and TRBJ2-3; 10 bases fit TRBD2. This sequence was found in a human donor with multiple sclerosis. Sequenced sample: CD4+ T cells from PBMCs. This CDR3 reads CASSQLAGFTDTQYF. The CDR3 DNA sequence: TGTGCCAGCAGTCAACTAGCGGGGTTCACAGATACGCAGTATTTT.